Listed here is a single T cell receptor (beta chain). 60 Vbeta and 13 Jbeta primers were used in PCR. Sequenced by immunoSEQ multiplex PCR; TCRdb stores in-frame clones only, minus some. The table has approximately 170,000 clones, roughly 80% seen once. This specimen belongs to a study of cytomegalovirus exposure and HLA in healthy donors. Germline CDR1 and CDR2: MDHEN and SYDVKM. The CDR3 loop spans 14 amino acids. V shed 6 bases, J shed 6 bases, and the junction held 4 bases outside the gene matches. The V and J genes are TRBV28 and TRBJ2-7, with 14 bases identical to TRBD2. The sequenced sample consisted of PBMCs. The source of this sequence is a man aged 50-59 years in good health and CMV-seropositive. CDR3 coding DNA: TGTGCCAGCAGGGGACTAGCGGGAGTTGGCGAGCAGTACTTC. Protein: CASRGLAGVGEQYF.